Shown below are 17 T cell receptor beta chains from a single sample sequenced in a study of blood T cell repertoires in COVID-19. Produced via immunoSEQ multiplex PCR; TCRdb's table is partial and in-frame only. The table records 90,000 or so clones, about nine tenths of them present only once. Sample: peripheral blood. The receptors stem from a man aged 60 to 75 with COVID-19, enrolled during active disease.

This chain joins TRBV12-3 or TRBV12-4 and TRBJ2-7; D perhaps matches TRBD1 (6 bases). This CDR3 contains 13 residues. Trimming took 11 bases from V and 5 from J, leaving 19 bases between them. The CDR3 protein is CAVGWTEVHEQYF. The CDR3, as DNA: TGTGCCGTAGGGTGGACAGAGGTCCACGAGCAGTACTTC.

This clone came up once. The rearrangement links TRBV28 to TRBJ1-1; D possibly corresponds to TRBD1 (5 bases). CDR1 and CDR2 from the germline V gene are MDHEN and SYDVKM. Trimming took 8 bases from V and 1 from J, leaving 11 bases between them. This CDR3 is built from 13 residues. CDR3 in amino acids: CASCPGGNTEAFF. The CDR3 DNA reads TGTGCCAGCTGTCCCGGGGGGAACACTGAAGCTTTCTTT.

The chain joins TRBV6-2 or TRBV6-3 to TRBJ1-2, with TRBD1 matching 7 bases. The CDR3 loop spans 15 amino acids. V was pared by 4 bases and J by 2 bases, with 7 bases of the junction left unmatched. Per germline, CDR1 MNHEY and CDR2 SVGEGT. The CDR3 protein is CASSSPDRDNYGYTF. CDR3 DNA: TGTGCCAGCAGTTCCCCCGACAGGGACAACTATGGCTACACCTTC.

The chain uses TRBV2 and TRBJ2-3; 12 positions match TRBD2. CDR1 is SNHLY and CDR2 is FYNNEI in the germline V gene. This CDR3 comprises 16 residues. The V gene end was trimmed by 6 bases and the J gene end by 3 bases; junction bases not matched to a gene: 7. The CDR3 loop reads CASRQTSGSATDTQYF. The CDR3 DNA reads TGTGCCAGCAGACAGACTAGCGGGAGTGCAACAGATACGCAGTATTTT.

The chain is built from TRBV5-1 and TRBJ1-3, with D perhaps matching TRBD1 (6 bases). Germline CDR1 is SGHRS and CDR2 is YFSETQ. The V gene lost 0 bases and the J gene lost 4 bases, with 14 bases spanning the gap. The CDR3 sequence is 16 residues long. CDR3 nucleotides: TGCGCCAGCAGCTTGGAAGGGGCAGGGGACGGAAACACCATATATTTT. It encodes CASSLEGAGDGNTIYF.

A few counts support this clone. This chain links TRBV7-9 with TRBJ2-5; 10 positions agree with TRBD2. This CDR3 is 17 amino acids long. In germline, CDR1 is SEHNR, CDR2 FQNEAQ (reference sequence). J gave up 5 bases and V 0 bases, and 9 bases lay outside the gene matches. The CDR3 bases are TGTGCCAGCAGCTTAGCGGACAGCGGGAGGGGCCGGGAGACCCAGTACTTC. Residues: CASSLADSGRGRETQYF.

The J gene is TRBJ1-5, the V gene TRBV19, with 8 bases identical to TRBD1. Germline trimming cut 5 bases from V and 0 bases from J; bases unmatched to any gene: 9. The germline CDR1 and CDR2 sequences are LNHDA and SQIVND (reference sequence). The CDR3 runs to 17 residues. CDR3 protein: CASSPDREVYSNQPQHF. In nucleotides, the CDR3 is TGTGCCAGTAGTCCGGACAGGGAGGTCTATAGCAATCAGCCCCAGCATTTT.

This clone showed up just once. This chain uses TRBV24-1 with TRBJ2-1, with D hard to call. The CDR3 covers 14 residues. The V end lost 5 bases, the J end lost 0 bases, and 7 bases lay between the germline ends. Per the germline V gene, CDR1 is KGHDR and CDR2 is SFDVKD. CDR3 in DNA: TGTGCCACCAGTGGTCCCAGCTCCTACAATGAGCAGTTCTTC. Translation: CATSGPSSYNEQFF.

The V and J genes are TRBV27 and TRBJ1-1; 9 bases line up with TRBD1. Germline values: CDR1 MNHEY, CDR2 SMNVEV (reference sequence). CDR3 size: 13 residues. With 5 bases clipped from V and 5 bases from J, the junction kept 3 bases outside the gene matches. The CDR3 spells CASSVTGGTEAFF. CDR3 DNA: TGTGCCAGCAGTGTGACAGGGGGAACTGAAGCTTTCTTT.

The chain has TRBV7-9 and TRBJ2-1; a weak D match, TRBD2 (5 bases). Germline CDR1 reads SEHNR; CDR2 reads FQNEAQ (reference sequence). Trimming took off 5 bases at V and 4 bases at J, with 9 bases between the two ends. The CDR3 runs 13 residues. CDR3 nucleotide sequence: TGTGCCAGCAGCCTTAGCGAGTACAATGAGCAGTTCTTC. Translation gives CASSLSEYNEQFF.

This chain connects TRBV6-4 to TRBJ1-1; 7 bases align to TRBD1. The J segment lost 4 bases and the V segment lost 3 bases, leaving 11 bases of the junction unmatched. Germline CDR1 reads MRHNA; CDR2 reads SNTAGT. The CDR3 has 16 residues. The CDR3 bases are TGTGCCAGCAGTGAAGGTTTCGGGGACAGTGGCACTGAAGCTTTCTTT. It codes for CASSEGFGDSGTEAFF.

The chain uses TRBV25-1 and TRBJ1-1, with D possibly matching TRBD1 (5 bases). The CDR3 totals 13 residues. Germline CDR1 and CDR2: MGHDK and SYGVNS. V was cut by 8 bases and J by 0 bases, with 10 bases left in between. The CDR3, as DNA: TGTGCCAGCGGGGGACTCCTGAACACTGAAGCTTTCTTT. It codes for CASGGLLNTEAFF. The whole variable domain, filled in from reference TRBV25-1 and TRBJ1-1, reads EADIYQTPRYLVIGTGKKITLECSQTMGHDKMYWYQQDPGMELHLIHYSYGVNSTEKGDLSSESTVSRIRTEHFPLTLESARPSHTSQYLCASGGLLNTEAFFGQGTRLTVV.

The V gene is TRBV15, the J gene TRBJ1-5; D ambiguous. V was clipped by 0 bases and J by 6 bases, with 6 bases between them. The CDR3 consists of 13 residues. CDR1 and CDR2 (germline): LNHNV, YYDKDF (reference sequence). The CDR3, as DNA: TGTGCCACCAGCAGAGAATGGGCTCAGCCCCAGCATTTT. The encoded protein is CATSREWAQPQHF.

The rearrangement joins TRBV7-2 to TRBJ2-1; possible D gene TRBD2, 5 bases. Trimming left V 6 bases short and J 0 bases short, with 12 bases between. The CDR3 sequence is 15 residues long. Germline V lookup: CDR1 SGHTA, CDR2 FQGNSA. The CDR3 coding sequence is TGTGCCAGCAGTTCCGGACTCGTCTCCTACAATGAGCAGTTCTTC. It yields the protein CASSSGLVSYNEQFF. The variable domain in full, with the rest retrieved from reference TRBV7-2 and TRBJ2-1, is GAGVSQSPSNKVTEKGKDVELRCDPISGHTALYWYRQSLGQGLEFLIYFQGNSAPDKSGLPSDRFSAERTGGSVSTLTIQRTQQEDSAVYLCASSSGLVSYNEQFFGPGTRLTVL.

The chain employs TRBV4-2 and TRBJ1-2; D might be TRBD1 (5 bases). CDR3 length: 17 amino acids. Germline values: CDR1 LGHNA, CDR2 YNFKEQ. V gave up 4 bases and J gave up 0 bases, with 18 bases separating them. Here the CDR3 reads CASSPSVWGEANYGYTF. The CDR3 DNA follows: TGTGCCAGCAGCCCATCCGTTTGGGGGGAGGCTAACTATGGCTACACCTTC.

This chain joins TRBV6-6 and TRBJ2-7, with 10 bases lining up with TRBD2. CDR1 and CDR2 (germline): MNHNY, SVGAGI (reference sequence). Trimming at V came to 5 bases and at J to 6 bases, leaving 10 bases not matched to a gene. CDR3 length: 15 amino acids. CDR3 sequence reads: CASSPPGLADIEQYF. As DNA, the CDR3 is TGTGCCAGCAGTCCTCCTGGACTAGCGGACATCGAGCAGTACTTC.

The CDR3 protein is CASSRTSGSSYEQYF. The CDR3 DNA reads TGTGCCAGCAGCCGGACTAGCGGGAGCTCCTACGAGCAGTACTTC. J is TRBJ2-7 and V is TRBV6-5, with TRBD2 matching 13 bases. With V trimmed by 6 bases and J by 0 bases, 2 bases remained unmatched. The germline CDR1 and CDR2 sequences are MNHEY and SVGAGI. The length of the CDR3 is 15 residues.